Listed below are T cell receptor beta chains from one sample, sequenced in a study of vaccination and CD4 T cells after COVID-19. A single record per CDR3 protein comes from TCRdb applying MiXCR to the PCR reads. This sample has approximately 13,000 distinct CDR3 sequences, with just under 30% found just once. These receptors lack a known antigen. The sample consisted of CD4+ T cells from blood, cultured in vitro, taken before SARS-CoV-2 vaccination. The receptors were gathered from a human donor who received a COVID-19 vaccine. CDR3s include the opening cysteine and the closing phenylalanine or tryptophan. A D gene is named only where the DNA matches it firmly. Not every row has a clone size; where given, it reads once, few, many or a size class.

15	TRBJ1-2	.	TRBV9	TRBD1	CASSVDLTGEYGYTF	TGTGCCAGCAGCGTAGACCTGACAGGGGAGTATGGCTACACCTTC
13	TRBJ1-1	few	TRBV29-1	.	CSVGDRLNTEAFF	TGCAGCGTTGGCGACAGACTGAACACTGAAGCTTTCTTT
15	TRBJ2-2	.	TRBV7-9	.	CASSLGRVNTGELFF	TGTGCCAGCAGCTTGGGTAGGGTAAACACCGGGGAGCTGTTTTTT
15	TRBJ2-3	.	TRBV24-1	.	CATPRWVVRTDTQYF	TGTGCCACCCCCAGATGGGTGGTTCGCACAGATACGCAGTATTTT
14	TRBJ1-1	few	TRBV5-4	.	CASSLIEGGTEAFF	TGTGCCAGCAGCTTGATAGAGGGAGGGACTGAAGCTTTCTTT
13	TRBJ2-5	few	TRBV20-1	TRBD2	CSARLGGQETQYF	TGCAGTGCTAGACTGGGGGGGCAAGAGACCCAGTACTTC
18	TRBJ1-1	.	TRBV12-3/TRBV12-4	TRBD1	CASSGWTTGRGSYTEAFF	TGTGCCAGCAGTGGATGGACCACCGGCAGGGGGTCGTACACTGAAGCTTTCTTT
12	TRBJ1-2	.	TRBV2	.	CASSLGSYGYTF	TGTGCCAGCAGCCTGGGGAGCTATGGCTACACCTTC
14	TRBJ1-6	.	TRBV7-9	.	CASSLGRGHSPLHF	TGTGCCAGCAGCTTAGGACGGGGGCACTCACCCCTCCACTTT
18	TRBJ2-3	.	TRBV21-1	.	CASSGGRDEGGITYTQYF	TGTGCCAGCAGCGGGGGCCGGGATGAGGGGGGGATCACATATACGCAGTATTTT
15	TRBJ1-3	.	TRBV6-1	.	CASSRAGRAGNTIYF	TGTGCCAGCAGTCGTGCGGGGAGGGCTGGAAACACCATATATTTT
16	TRBJ1-1	few	TRBV27	.	CASSLSGPSVSGEAFF	TGTGCCAGCAGTTTATCGGGCCCATCCGTCAGTGGTGAAGCTTTCTTT
14	TRBJ1-6	.	TRBV5-1	TRBD1	CASRNQTDRAPLHF	TGCGCCAGCAGAAACCAAACCGACAGGGCTCCCCTCCACTTT
17	TRBJ1-5	.	TRBV19	TRBD1	CASSINGQGARNQPQHF	TGTGCCAGTAGTATAAATGGACAGGGGGCGCGGAATCAGCCCCAGCATTTT
17	TRBJ2-6	.	TRBV7-6	.	CASSPPSGSSGANVLTF	TGTGCCAGCAGCCCACCCTCAGGGTCCTCTGGGGCCAACGTCCTGACTTTC
14	TRBJ2-2	few	TRBV12-3/TRBV12-4	.	CASRKEGNAGELFF	TGTGCCAGCCGGAAGGAGGGTAACGCCGGGGAGCTGTTTTTT